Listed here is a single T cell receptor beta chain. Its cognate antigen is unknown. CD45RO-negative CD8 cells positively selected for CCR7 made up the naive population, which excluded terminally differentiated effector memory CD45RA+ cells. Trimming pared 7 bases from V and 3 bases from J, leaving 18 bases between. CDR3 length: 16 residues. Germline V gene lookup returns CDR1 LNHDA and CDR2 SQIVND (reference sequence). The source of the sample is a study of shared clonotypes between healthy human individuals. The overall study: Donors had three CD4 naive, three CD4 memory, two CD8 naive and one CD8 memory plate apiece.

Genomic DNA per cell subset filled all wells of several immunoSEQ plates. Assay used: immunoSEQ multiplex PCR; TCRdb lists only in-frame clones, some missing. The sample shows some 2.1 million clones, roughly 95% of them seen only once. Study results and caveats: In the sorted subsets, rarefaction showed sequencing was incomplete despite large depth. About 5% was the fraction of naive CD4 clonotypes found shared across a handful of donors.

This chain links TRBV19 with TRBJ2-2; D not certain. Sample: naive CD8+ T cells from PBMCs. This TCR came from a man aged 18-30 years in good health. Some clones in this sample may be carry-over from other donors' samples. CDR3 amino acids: CASTPPGRVDTGELFF. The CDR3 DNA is TGTGCCAGTACCCCTCCGGGCCGCGTCGACACCGGGGAGCTGTTTTTT.